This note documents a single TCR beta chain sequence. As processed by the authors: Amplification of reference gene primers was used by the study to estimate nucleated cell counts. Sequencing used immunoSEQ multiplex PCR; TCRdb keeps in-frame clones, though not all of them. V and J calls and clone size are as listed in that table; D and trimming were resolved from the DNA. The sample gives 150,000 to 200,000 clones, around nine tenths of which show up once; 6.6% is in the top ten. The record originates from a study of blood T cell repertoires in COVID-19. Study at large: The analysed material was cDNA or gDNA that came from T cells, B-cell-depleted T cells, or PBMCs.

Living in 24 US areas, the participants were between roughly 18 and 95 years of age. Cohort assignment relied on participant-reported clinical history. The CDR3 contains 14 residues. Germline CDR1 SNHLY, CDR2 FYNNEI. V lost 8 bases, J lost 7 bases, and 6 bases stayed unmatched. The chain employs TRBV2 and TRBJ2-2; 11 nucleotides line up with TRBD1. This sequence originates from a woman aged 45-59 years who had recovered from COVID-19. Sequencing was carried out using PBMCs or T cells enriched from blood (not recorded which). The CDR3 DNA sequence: TGTGCCAGCGGTTGGACAGGGGGCAGCGGGGAGCTGTTTTTT. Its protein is CASGWTGGSGELFF.